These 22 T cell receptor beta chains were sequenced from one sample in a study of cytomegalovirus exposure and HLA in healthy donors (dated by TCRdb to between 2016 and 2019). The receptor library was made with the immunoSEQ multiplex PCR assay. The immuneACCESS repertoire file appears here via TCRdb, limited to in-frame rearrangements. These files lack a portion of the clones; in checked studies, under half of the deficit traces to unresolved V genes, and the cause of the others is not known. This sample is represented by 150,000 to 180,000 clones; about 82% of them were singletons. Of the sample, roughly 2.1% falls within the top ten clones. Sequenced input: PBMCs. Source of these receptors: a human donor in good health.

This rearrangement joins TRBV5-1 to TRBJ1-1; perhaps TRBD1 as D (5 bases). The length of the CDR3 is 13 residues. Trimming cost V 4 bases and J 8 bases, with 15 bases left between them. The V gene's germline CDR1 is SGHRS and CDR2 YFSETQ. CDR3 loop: CASSVQGGVEAFF. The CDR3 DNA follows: TGCGCCAGCAGCGTCCAGGGCGGGGTCGAAGCTTTCTTT.

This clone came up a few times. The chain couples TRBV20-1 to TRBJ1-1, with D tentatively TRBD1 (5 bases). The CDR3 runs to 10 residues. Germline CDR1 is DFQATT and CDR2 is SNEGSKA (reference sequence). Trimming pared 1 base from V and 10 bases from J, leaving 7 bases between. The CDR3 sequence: CSARVGGAFF. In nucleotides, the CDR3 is TGCAGTGCTAGAGTGGGGGGAGCTTTCTTT.

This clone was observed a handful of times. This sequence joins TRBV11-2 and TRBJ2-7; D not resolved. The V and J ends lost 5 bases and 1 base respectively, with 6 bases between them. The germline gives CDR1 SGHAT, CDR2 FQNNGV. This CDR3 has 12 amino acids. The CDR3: CASSPPSYEQYF. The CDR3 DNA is TGTGCCAGCAGCCCCCCATCCTACGAGCAGTACTTC.

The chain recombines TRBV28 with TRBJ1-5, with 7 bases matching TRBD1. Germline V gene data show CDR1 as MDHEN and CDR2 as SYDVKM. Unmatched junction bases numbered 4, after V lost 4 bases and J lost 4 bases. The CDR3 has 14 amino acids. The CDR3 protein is CASSSTGHNQPQHF. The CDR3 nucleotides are TGTGCCAGCAGTTCGACAGGGCATAATCAGCCCCAGCATTTT.

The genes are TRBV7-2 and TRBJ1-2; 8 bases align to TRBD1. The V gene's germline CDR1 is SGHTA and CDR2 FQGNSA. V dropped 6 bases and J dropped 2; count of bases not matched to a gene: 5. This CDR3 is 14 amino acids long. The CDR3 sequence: CASSRGDRNYGYTF. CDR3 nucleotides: TGTGCCAGCAGTCGGGGGGACAGGAACTATGGCTACACCTTC.

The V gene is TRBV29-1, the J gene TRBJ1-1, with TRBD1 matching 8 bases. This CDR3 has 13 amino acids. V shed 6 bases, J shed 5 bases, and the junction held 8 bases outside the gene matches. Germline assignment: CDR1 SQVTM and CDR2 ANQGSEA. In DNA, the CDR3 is TGCAGCGTAGGACAGGGTGGTTTTACTGAAGCTTTCTTT. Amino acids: CSVGQGGFTEAFF.

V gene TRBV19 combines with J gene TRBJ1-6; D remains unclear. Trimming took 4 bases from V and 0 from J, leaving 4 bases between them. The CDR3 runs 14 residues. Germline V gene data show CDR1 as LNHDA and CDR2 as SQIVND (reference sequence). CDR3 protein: CASSRSSYNSPLHF. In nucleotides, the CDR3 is TGTGCCAGTAGTAGGAGCTCCTATAATTCACCCCTCCACTTT.

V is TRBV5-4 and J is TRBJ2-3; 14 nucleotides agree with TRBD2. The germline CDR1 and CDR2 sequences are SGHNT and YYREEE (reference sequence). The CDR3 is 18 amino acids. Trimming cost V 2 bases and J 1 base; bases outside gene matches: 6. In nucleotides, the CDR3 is TGTGCCAGCAGCTTAAGACTAGCGGGGGGGGGAGGCACAGATACGCAGTATTTT. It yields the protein CASSLRLAGGGGTDTQYF. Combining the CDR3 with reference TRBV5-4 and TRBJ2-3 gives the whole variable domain ETGVTQSPTHLIKTRGQQVTLRCSSQSGHNTVSWYQQALGQGPQFIFQYYREEENGRGNFPPRFSGLQFPNYSSELNVNALELDDSALYLCASSLRLAGGGGTDTQYFGPGTRLTVL.

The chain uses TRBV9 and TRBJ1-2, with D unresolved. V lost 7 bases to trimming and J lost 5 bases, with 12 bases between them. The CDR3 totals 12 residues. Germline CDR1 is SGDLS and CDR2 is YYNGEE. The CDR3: CASATSGYGYTF. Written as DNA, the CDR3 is TGTGCCAGCGCCACCTCAGGTTATGGCTACACCTTC.

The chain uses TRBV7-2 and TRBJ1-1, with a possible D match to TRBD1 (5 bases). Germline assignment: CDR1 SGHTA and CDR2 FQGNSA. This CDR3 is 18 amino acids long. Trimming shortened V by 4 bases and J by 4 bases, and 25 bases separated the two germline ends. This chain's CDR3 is CASSSIWPRQGIGTEAFF. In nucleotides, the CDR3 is TGTGCCAGCAGCTCTATATGGCCGCGGCAGGGTATAGGCACTGAAGCTTTCTTT.

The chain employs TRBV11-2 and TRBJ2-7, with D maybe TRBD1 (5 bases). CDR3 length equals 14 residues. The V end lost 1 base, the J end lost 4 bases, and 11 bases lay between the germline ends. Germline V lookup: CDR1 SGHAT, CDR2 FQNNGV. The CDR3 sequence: CASSLVGRDYEQYF. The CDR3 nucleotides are TGTGCCAGCAGCTTAGTGGGCAGGGATTACGAGCAGTACTTC.

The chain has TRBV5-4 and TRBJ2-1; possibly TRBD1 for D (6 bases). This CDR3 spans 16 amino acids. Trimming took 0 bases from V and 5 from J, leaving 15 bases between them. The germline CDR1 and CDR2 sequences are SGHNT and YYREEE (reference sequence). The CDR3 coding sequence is TGTGCCAGCAGCTTGGTCAGGGGAGCGAAAAACAATGAGCAGTTCTTC. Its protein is CASSLVRGAKNNEQFF. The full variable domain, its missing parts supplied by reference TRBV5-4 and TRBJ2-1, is ETGVTQSPTHLIKTRGQQVTLRCSSQSGHNTVSWYQQALGQGPQFIFQYYREEENGRGNFPPRFSGLQFPNYSSELNVNALELDDSALYLCASSLVRGAKNNEQFFGPGTRLTVL.

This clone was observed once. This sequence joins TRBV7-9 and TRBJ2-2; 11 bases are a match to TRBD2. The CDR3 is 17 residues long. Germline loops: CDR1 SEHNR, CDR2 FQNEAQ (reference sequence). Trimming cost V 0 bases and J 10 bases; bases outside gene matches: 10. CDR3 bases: TGTGCCAGCAGCTTAGCTGTGATAGCGGGAGGGTATGTGGAGCTGTTTTTT. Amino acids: CASSLAVIAGGYVELFF.

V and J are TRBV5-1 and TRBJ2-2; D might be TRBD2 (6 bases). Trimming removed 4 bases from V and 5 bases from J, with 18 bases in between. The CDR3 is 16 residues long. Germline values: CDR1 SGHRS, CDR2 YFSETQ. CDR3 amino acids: CASSLYRDFSTGELFF. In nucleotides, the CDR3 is TGCGCCAGCAGCCTATACCGGGACTTCTCAACCGGGGAGCTGTTTTTT. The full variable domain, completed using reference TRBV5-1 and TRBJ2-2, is KAGVTQTPRYLIKTRGQQVTLSCSPISGHRSVSWYQQTPGQGLQFLFEYFSETQRNKGNFPGRFSGRQFSNSRSEMNVSTLELGDSALYLCASSLYRDFSTGELFFGEGSRLTVL.

For the CDR3, the DNA is TGTGCCAGCAGTTTAAGGAGGGTCCAAGAGACCCAGTACTTC. As protein: CASSLRRVQETQYF. The gene calls are TRBV13 and TRBJ2-5, with a possible D match to TRBD2 (6 bases). CDR1 and CDR2 (germline): PRHDT, FYEKMQ (reference sequence). This CDR3 comprises 14 residues. Trimming took 6 bases from V and 1 from J, leaving 12 bases between them.

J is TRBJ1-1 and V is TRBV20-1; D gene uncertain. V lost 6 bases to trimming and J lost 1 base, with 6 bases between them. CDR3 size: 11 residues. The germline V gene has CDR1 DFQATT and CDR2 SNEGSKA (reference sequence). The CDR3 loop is CSALGNTEAFF. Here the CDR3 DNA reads TGCAGTGCGCTAGGGAACACTGAAGCTTTCTTT.

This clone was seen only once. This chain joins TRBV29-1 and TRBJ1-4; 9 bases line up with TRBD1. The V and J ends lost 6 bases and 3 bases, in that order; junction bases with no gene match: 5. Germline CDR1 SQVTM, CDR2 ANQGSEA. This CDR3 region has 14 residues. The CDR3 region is CSVRTGVSNEKLFF. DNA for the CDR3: TGCAGCGTGAGGACAGGGGTTTCTAATGAAAAACTGTTTTTT.

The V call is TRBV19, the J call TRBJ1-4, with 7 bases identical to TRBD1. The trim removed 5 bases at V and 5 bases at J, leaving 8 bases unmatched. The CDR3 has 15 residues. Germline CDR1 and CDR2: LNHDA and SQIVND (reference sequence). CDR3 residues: CASSPPQGWNEKLFF. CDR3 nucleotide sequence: TGTGCCAGTAGTCCGCCACAGGGGTGGAATGAAAAACTGTTTTTT.

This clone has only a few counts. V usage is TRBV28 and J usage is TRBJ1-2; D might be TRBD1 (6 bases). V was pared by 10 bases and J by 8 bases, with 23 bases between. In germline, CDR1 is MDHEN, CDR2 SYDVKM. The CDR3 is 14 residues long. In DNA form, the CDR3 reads TGTGCCACACGACAGGAAGAGGGCCAATTAGGCTACACCTTC. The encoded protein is CATRQEEGQLGYTF.

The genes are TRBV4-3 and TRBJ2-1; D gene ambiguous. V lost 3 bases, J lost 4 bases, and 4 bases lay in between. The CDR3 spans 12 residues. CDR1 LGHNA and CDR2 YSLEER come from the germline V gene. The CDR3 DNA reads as TGCGCCAGCAGCCAGAGATACAATGAGCAGTTCTTC. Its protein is CASSQRYNEQFF.

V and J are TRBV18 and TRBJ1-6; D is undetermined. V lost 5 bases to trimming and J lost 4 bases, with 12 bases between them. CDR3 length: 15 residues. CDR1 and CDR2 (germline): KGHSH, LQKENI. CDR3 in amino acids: CASSSSQSYNSPLHF. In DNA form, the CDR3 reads TGTGCCAGCTCATCTTCGCAGTCGTATAATTCACCCCTCCACTTT.

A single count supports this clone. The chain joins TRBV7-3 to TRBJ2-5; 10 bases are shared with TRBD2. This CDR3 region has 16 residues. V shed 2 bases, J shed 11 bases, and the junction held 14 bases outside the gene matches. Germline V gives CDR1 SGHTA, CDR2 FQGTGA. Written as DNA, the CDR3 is TGTGCCAGCAGCTTAGTTTCGGAAAGCGGGAGGGCCCAGCAGTACTTC. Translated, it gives CASSLVSESGRAQQYF.